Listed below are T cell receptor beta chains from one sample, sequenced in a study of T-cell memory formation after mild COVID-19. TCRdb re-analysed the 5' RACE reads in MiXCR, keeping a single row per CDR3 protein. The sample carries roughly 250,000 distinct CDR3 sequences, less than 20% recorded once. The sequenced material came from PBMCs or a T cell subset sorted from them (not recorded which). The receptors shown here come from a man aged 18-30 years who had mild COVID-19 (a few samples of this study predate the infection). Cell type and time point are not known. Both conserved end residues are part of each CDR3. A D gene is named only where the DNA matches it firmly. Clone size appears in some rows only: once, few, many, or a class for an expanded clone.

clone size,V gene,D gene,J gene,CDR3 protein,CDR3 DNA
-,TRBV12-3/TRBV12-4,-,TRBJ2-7,CASRDSTYEQYF,TGTGCCAGCAGGGACAGCACCTACGAGCAGTACTTC
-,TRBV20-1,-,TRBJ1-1,CSTSATLFAEAFF,TGCAGTACTAGCGCCACACTTTTCGCTGAAGCTTTCTTT
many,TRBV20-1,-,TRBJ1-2,CSARENRYGYTF,TGCAGTGCTAGAGAGAACCGTTATGGCTACACCTTC
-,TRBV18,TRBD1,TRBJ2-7,CASSVTGGRYEQYF,TGTGCCAGCTCAGTTACAGGGGGCAGATACGAGCAGTACTTC
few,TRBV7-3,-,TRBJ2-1,CASSIKAGSYNEQFF,TGTGCCAGCAGCATTAAAGCGGGTTCCTACAATGAGCAGTTCTTC
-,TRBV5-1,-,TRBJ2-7,CASSLAESLREQYF,TGCGCCAGCAGCTTGGCTGAATCATTGAGGGAGCAGTACTTC
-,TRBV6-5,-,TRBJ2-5,CASRGSHQETQYF,TGTGCCAGCAGGGGGTCCCACCAAGAGACCCAGTACTTC
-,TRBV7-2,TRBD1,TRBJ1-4,CASSWTGGTEKLFF,TGTGCCAGCAGCTGGACAGGCGGTACTGAAAAACTGTTTTTT
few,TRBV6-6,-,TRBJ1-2,CASNQDYYGYTF,TGTGCCAGCAATCAGGACTACTATGGCTACACCTTC
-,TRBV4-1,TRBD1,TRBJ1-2,CASSQGGQGNNYGYTF,TGCGCCAGCAGCCAGGGCGGACAGGGTAATAACTATGGCTACACCTTC
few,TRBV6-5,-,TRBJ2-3,CASTQPGQGTDTQYF,TGTGCCAGCACCCAACCGGGTCAGGGGACAGATACGCAGTATTTT
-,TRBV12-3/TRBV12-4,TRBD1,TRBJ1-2,CASSLGGQSYGYTF,TGTGCCAGCAGTTTAGGGGGACAGTCCTATGGCTACACCTTC
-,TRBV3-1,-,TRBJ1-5,CASSQAGGGGDQPQHF,TGTGCCAGCAGCCAAGCCGGGGGGGGTGGTGATCAGCCCCAGCATTTT
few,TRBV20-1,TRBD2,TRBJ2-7,CSAFGGAGEQYF,TGCAGTGCCTTCGGGGGGGCAGGCGAGCAGTACTTC
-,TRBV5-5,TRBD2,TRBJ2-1,CASSSKIAGGAIF,TGTGCCAGCAGCTCCAAGATAGCGGGGGGCGCGATCTTC
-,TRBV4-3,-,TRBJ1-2,CASSQLTGRDNYGYTF,TGCGCCAGCAGCCAACTTACGGGCAGGGACAACTATGGCTACACCTTC
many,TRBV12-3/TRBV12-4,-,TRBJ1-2,CASSRTFDHYGYTF,TGTGCCAGCAGTCGGACTTTCGACCACTATGGCTACACCTTC
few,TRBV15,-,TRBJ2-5,CATSRDRGEETQYF,TGTGCCACCAGCAGAGATCGAGGGGAAGAGACCCAGTACTTC
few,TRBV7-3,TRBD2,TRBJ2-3,CASSPTRSGGERSTDTQYF,TGTGCCAGCAGCCCCACCCGGAGCGGGGGGGAGAGATCCACAGATACGCAGTATTTT
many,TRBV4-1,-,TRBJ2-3,CASSQAQAPDTQYF,TGCGCCAGCAGCCAAGCCCAGGCTCCCGATACGCAGTATTTT
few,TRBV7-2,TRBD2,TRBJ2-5,CASSLAQLAGVETQYF,TGTGCCAGCAGCTTAGCGCAACTAGCGGGGGTAGAGACCCAGTACTTC
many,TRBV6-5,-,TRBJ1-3,CASSYADVAGNTIYF,TGTGCCAGCAGTTACGCAGACGTCGCCGGAAACACCATATATTTT
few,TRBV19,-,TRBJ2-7,CASSTPPTYEQYF,TGTGCCAGTAGTACCCCACCTACCTACGAGCAGTACTTC
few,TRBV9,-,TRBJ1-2,CASSVADFNYGYTF,TGTGCCAGCAGCGTAGCAGATTTTAACTATGGCTACACCTTC
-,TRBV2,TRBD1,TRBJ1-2,CASSEGRGPGGYTF,TGTGCCAGCAGTGAAGGAAGGGGGCCGGGTGGCTACACCTTC
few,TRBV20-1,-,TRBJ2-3,CSASDRPDTQYF,TGCAGTGCCTCCGACAGACCAGATACGCAGTATTTT
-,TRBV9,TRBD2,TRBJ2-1,CASSANSLAGGATDEQFF,TGTGCCAGCAGCGCGAACTCACTAGCGGGGGGGGCGACGGATGAGCAGTTCTTC
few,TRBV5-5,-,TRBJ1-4,CASSQRWTVQLNEKLFF,TGTGCCAGCAGCCAACGATGGACAGTGCAACTAAATGAAAAACTGTTTTTT
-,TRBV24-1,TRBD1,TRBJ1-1,CATSDPARGDTEAFF,TGTGCCACCAGTGACCCAGCCAGGGGGGACACTGAAGCTTTCTTT
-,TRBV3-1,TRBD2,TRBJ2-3,CASSQQLAVQWGTQYF,TGTGCCAGCAGCCAGCAACTAGCGGTCCAGTGGGGTACGCAGTATTTT
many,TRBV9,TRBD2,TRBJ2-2,CASSVGGGNTGELFF,TGTGCCAGCAGCGTAGGCGGGGGGAACACCGGGGAGCTGTTTTTT
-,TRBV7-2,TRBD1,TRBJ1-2,CASSLVGFGQGASYGYTF,TGTGCCAGCAGCTTAGTGGGGTTTGGGCAGGGGGCGAGCTATGGCTACACCTTC
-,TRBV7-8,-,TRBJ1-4,CASSSARGKKEKLFF,TGTGCCAGCAGCTCCGCCAGGGGCAAGAAGGAAAAACTGTTTTTT
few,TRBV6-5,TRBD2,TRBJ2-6,CASRGEGAGANVLTF,TGTGCCAGCCGGGGGGAAGGAGCTGGGGCCAACGTCCTGACTTTC
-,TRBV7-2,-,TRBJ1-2,CASSAGHFYGYTF,TGTGCCAGCAGCGCGGGACATTTCTATGGCTACACCTTC
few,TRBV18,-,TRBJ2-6,CASSPQWGGNSGANVLTF,TGTGCCAGCTCACCCCAGTGGGGCGGAAACTCTGGGGCCAACGTCCTGACTTTC
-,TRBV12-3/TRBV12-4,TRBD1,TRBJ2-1,CASRLGTGVWEQFF,TGTGCCAGCCGGCTCGGGACAGGGGTTTGGGAGCAGTTCTTC
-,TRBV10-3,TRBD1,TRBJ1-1,CAISAQGAGYTEAFF,TGTGCCATCAGTGCTCAGGGGGCGGGTTACACTGAAGCTTTCTTT
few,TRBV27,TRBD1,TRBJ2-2,CASSWNRGPGELFF,TGTGCCAGCAGTTGGAACAGGGGCCCCGGGGAGCTGTTTTTT
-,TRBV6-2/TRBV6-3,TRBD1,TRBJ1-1,CASRGQVSPEAFF,TGTGCCAGCAGAGGACAGGTTTCGCCTGAAGCTTTCTTT
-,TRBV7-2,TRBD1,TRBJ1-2,CASSLGRQGANYGYTF,TGTGCCAGCAGCTTAGGTAGACAGGGGGCTAACTATGGCTACACCTTC
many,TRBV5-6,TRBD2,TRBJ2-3,CASSLAGRAGLDTDTQYF,TGTGCCAGCAGCTTGGCGGGGCGTGCAGGACTAGACACAGATACGCAGTATTTT
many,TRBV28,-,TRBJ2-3,CASSLGSTQDTQYF,TGTGCCAGCAGTTTAGGGTCAACCCAAGATACGCAGTATTTT
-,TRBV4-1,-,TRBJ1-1,CASSLTGLGTSEAFF,TGCGCCAGCAGCCTTACAGGGTTGGGAACCTCTGAAGCTTTCTTT
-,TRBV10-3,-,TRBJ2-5,CAISGEEETQYF,TGTGCCATCAGTGGGGAGGAGGAGACCCAGTACTTC
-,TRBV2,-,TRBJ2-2,CASSTSRQPLGTGELFF,TGTGCCAGCAGTACTAGTCGCCAACCCCTGGGCACCGGGGAGCTGTTTTTT
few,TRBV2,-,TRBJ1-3,CASSDYGDGNTIYF,TGTGCCAGCAGTGATTACGGGGATGGAAACACCATATATTTT
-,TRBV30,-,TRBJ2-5,CAWSGETQYF,TGTGCCTGGAGTGGGGAGACCCAGTACTTC
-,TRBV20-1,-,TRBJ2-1,CSARVGGGANEQFF,TGCAGTGCTAGAGTAGGAGGGGGGGCGAATGAGCAGTTCTTC
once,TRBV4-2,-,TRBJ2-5,CASSAGRTETQYF,TGTGCCAGCAGCGCCGGCAGAACCGAGACCCAGTACTTC
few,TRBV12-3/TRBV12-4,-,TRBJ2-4,CASSLGDSIAKNIQYF,TGTGCCAGCAGCTTAGGTGACAGCATAGCCAAAAACATTCAGTACTTC
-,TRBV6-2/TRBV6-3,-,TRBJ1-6,CASSRAGDSPLHF,TGTGCCAGCAGCAGAGCTGGGGATTCACCCCTCCACTTT
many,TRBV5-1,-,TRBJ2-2,CASSLSANTGELFF,TGCGCCAGCAGCTTAAGCGCGAACACCGGGGAGCTGTTTTTT
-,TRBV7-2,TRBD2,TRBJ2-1,CASSLEAGGPLSPNEQFF,TGTGCCAGCAGCTTAGAGGCGGGGGGGCCTCTTTCGCCCAATGAGCAGTTCTTC
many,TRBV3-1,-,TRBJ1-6,CASSHAGYNSPLHF,TGTGCCAGCAGCCATGCGGGCTATAATTCACCCCTCCACTTT